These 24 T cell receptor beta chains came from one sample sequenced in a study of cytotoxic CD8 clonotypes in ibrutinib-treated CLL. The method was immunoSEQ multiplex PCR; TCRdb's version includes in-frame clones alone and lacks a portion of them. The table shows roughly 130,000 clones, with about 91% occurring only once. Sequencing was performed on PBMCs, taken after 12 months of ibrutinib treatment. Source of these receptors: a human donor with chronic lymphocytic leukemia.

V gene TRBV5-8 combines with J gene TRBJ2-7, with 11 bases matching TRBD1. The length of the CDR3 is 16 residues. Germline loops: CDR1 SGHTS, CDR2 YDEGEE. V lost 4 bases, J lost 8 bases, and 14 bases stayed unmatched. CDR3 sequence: CASSGEVGQGAPKQYF. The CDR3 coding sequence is TGTGCCAGCAGCGGGGAGGTCGGACAGGGGGCTCCTAAGCAGTACTTC.

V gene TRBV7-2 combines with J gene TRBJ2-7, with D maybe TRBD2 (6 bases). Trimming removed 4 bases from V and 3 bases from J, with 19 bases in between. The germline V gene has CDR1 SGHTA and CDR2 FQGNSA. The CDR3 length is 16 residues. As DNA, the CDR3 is TGTGCCAGCAGCTCTCGGCGGGGTGGAGCGGACTACGAGCAGTACTTC. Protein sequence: CASSSRRGGADYEQYF. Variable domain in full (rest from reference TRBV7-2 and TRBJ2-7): GAGVSQSPSNKVTEKGKDVELRCDPISGHTALYWYRQSLGQGLEFLIYFQGNSAPDKSGLPSDRFSAERTGGSVSTLTIQRTQQEDSAVYLCASSSRRGGADYEQYFGPGTRLTVT.

This chain's CDR3 is CASSLRDSFPSGSSSPYNEQFF. CDR3 nucleotides: TGTGCCAGCTCACTCCGGGACTCCTTTCCTAGCGGGAGTTCATCCCCCTACAATGAGCAGTTCTTC. V is TRBV18 and J is TRBJ2-1; 10 bases are a match to TRBD2. CDR1 is KGHSH and CDR2 is LQKENI in the germline V gene. V shed 4 bases, J shed 2 bases, and the junction held 23 bases outside the gene matches. The CDR3 spans 22 residues.

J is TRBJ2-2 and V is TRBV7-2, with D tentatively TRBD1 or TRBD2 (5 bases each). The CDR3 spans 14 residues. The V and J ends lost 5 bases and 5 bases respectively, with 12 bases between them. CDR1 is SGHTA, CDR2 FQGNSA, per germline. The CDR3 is CASSPDWGTGELFF. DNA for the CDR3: TGTGCCAGCAGCCCAGACTGGGGGACCGGGGAGCTGTTTTTT.

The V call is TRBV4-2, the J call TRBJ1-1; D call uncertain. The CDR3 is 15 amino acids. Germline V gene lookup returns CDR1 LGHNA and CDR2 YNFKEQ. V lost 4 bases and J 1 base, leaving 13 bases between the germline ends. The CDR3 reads CASSPTANPNTEAFF. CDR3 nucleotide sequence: TGTGCCAGCAGCCCTACAGCAAACCCGAACACTGAAGCTTTCTTT.

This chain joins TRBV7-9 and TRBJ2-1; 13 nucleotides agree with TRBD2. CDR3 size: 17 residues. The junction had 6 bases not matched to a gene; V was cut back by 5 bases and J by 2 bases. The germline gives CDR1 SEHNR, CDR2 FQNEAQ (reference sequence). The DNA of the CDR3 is TGTGCCAGCAGCACGACTAGCGGGAGGTTTCCCTACAATGAGCAGTTCTTC. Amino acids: CASSTTSGRFPYNEQFF.

The CDR3 region has the DNA TGTGCCAGTACCCAGAATGACAGATCTGGGGCCAACGTCCTGACTTTC. Amino acid sequence: CASTQNDRSGANVLTF. This chain uses TRBV19 with TRBJ2-6; possible D gene TRBD1, 5 bases. Trimming took 7 bases from V and 1 from J, leaving 14 bases between them. The CDR3 runs 16 residues. Germline lookup yields CDR1 LNHDA and CDR2 SQIVND (reference sequence).

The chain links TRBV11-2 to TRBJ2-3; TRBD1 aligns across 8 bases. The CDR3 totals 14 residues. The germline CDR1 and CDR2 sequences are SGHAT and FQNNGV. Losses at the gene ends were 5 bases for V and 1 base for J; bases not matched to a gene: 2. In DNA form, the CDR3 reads TGTGCCAGCAGCACGGGACAGGGCACAGATACGCAGTATTTT. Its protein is CASSTGQGTDTQYF.

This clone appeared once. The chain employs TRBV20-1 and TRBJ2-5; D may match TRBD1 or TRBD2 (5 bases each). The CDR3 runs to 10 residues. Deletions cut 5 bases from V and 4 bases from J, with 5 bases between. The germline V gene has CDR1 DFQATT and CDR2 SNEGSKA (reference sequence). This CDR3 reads CSAGTETQYF. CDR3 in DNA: TGCAGTGCTGGGACAGAGACCCAGTACTTC.

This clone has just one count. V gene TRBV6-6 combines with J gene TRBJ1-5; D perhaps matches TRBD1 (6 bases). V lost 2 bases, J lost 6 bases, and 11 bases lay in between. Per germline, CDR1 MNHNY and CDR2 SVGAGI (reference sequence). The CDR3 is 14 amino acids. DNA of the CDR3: TGTGCCAGCAGTTACCGGGGGCAAGGTCAGCCCCAGCATTTT. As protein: CASSYRGQGQPQHF.

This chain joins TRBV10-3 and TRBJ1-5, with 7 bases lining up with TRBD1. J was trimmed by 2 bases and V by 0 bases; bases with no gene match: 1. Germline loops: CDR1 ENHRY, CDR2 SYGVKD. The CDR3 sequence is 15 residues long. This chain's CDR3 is CAISESGQGNQPQHF. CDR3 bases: TGTGCCATCAGTGAGTCAGGACAGGGCAATCAGCCCCAGCATTTT.

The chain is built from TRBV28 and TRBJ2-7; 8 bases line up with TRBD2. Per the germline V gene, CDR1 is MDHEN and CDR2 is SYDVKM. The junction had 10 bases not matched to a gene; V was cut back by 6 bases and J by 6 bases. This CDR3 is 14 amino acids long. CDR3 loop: CASRSAGAVSEQYF. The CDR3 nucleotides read TGTGCCAGCAGATCAGCGGGAGCAGTTTCCGAGCAGTACTTC.

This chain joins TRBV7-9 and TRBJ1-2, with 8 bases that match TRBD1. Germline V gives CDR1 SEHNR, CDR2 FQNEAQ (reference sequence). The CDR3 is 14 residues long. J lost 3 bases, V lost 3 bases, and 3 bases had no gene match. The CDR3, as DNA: TGTGCCAGCAGCTTGGGACAGGATCACTATGGCTACACCTTC. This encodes CASSLGQDHYGYTF.

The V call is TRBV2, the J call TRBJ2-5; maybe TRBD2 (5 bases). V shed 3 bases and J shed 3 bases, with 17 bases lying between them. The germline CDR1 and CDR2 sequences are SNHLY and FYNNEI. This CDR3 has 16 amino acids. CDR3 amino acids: CASSERDFQRKETQYF. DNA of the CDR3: TGTGCCAGCAGTGAGAGAGATTTCCAGCGGAAAGAGACCCAGTACTTC.

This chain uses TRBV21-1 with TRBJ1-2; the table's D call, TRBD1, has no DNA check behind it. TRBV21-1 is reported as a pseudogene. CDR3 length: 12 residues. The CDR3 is CASRNTGIGYTF. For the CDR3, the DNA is TGTGCCAGCAGAAATACAGGGATCGGCTACACCTTC.

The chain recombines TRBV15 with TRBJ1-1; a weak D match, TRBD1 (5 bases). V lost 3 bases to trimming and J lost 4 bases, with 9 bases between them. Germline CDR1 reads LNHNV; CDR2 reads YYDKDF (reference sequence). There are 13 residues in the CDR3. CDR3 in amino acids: CATSRVGGTEAFF. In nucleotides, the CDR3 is TGTGCCACCAGCAGGGTGGGGGGCACTGAAGCTTTCTTT.

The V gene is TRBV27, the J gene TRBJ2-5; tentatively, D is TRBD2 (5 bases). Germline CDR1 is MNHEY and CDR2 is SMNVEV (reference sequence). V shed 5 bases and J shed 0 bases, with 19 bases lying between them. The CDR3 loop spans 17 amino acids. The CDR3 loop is CASSPFGETTYQETQYF. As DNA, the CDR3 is TGTGCCAGCAGTCCTTTCGGGGAGACGACGTACCAAGAGACCCAGTACTTC.

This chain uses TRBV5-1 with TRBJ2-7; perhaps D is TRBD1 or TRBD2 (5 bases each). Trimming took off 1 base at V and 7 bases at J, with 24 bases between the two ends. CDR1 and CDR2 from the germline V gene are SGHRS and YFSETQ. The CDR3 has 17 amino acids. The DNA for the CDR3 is TGCGCCAGCAGCTTGCATCCTTCCGCAGGGTTCACGGGGGAGCAGTACTTC. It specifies CASSLHPSAGFTGEQYF.

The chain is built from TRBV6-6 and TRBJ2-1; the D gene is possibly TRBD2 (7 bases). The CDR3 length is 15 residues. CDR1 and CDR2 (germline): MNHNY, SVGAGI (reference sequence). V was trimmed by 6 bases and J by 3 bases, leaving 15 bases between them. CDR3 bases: TGTGCCAGCAGCCCTGGGGGGGCCGGCTACAATGAGCAGTTCTTC. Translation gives CASSPGGAGYNEQFF.

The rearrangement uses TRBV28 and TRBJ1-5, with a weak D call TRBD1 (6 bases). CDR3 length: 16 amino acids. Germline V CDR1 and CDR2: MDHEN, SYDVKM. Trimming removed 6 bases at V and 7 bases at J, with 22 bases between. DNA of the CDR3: TGTGCCAGCAGACGCCCATCCAGGGGAGTCGGCCAGCCCCAGCATTTT. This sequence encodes CASRRPSRGVGQPQHF.

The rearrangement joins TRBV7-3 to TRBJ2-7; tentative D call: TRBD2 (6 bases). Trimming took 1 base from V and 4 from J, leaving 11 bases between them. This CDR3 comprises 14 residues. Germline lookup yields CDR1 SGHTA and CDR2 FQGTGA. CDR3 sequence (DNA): TGTGCCAGCAGCTTAAATGGAGGGCAATACGAGCAGTACTTC. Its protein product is CASSLNGGQYEQYF.

As DNA, the CDR3 is TGTGCCAGCCACGGACATCAAGAGACCCAGTACTTC. It codes for CASHGHQETQYF. The V and J genes are TRBV7-9 and TRBJ2-5, with D tentatively TRBD1 (5 bases). Trimming cost V 8 bases and J 2 bases, with 9 bases left between them. The V gene's germline CDR1 is SEHNR and CDR2 FQNEAQ (reference sequence). The CDR3 is 12 amino acids.

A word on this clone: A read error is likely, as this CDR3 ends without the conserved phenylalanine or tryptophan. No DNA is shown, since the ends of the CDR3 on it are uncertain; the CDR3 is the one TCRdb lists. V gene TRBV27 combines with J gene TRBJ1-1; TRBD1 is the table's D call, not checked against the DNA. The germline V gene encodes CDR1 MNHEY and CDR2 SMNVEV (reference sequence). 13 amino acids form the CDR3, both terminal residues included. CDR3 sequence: CASSPLPPQGQHL.

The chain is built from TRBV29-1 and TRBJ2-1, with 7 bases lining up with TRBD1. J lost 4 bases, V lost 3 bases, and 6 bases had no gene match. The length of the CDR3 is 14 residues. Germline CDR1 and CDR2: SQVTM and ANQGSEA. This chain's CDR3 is CSVDVGDRYNEQFF. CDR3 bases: TGCAGCGTTGATGTAGGGGACAGATACAATGAGCAGTTCTTC.